A single sample gave rise to the 5 T cell receptor beta chains below, sequenced in a study of beta chain features in type 1 diabetes. Expressed TCRB transcripts were sequenced because the isolated RNA had all been reverse transcribed beforehand. Profiling relied on immunoSEQ multiplex PCR, and the TCRdb table lists in-frame clones only, not all of them. The sample records 900,000 or so clones, 15% to 20% being singletons. Material for sequencing was naive CD4+ T cells from blood. Receptors were obtained from a woman under 30 in good health.

The J gene is TRBJ1-1, the V gene TRBV6-5, with 9 bases fitting TRBD1. Looked up from germline, CDR1 is MNHEY and CDR2 is SVGAGI. Trimming cost V 6 bases and J 3 bases; bases outside gene matches: 5. The CDR3 length is 14 residues. The CDR3 DNA follows: TGTGCCAGCAGCAACAGGGGGCCCGACACTGAAGCTTTCTTT. Protein product: CASSNRGPDTEAFF.

This chain joins TRBV28 and TRBJ2-2; TRBD2 agrees at 11 bases. Trimming at V came to 4 bases and at J to 6 bases, leaving 4 bases not matched to a gene. The CDR3 consists of 15 residues. CDR1 and CDR2 from the germline V gene are MDHEN and SYDVKM. The CDR3 region has the DNA TGTGCCAGCAGTTCCGTAGCGGGAGGGGCCGGGGAGCTGTTTTTT. Encoded protein: CASSSVAGGAGELFF.

A word on this clone: At the DNA level, this CDR3 is encoded by other sequences in the same sample as well. V and J are TRBV28 and TRBJ2-2, with D unclear. Germline V gene sequence: CDR1 MDHEN, CDR2 SYDVKM. The V and J ends lost 9 bases and 2 bases respectively, with 7 bases between them. This CDR3 is 12 amino acids long. CDR3 bases: TGTGCCAGTTCCCGAAACACCGGGGAGCTGTTTTTT. It specifies CASSRNTGELFF. Full variable domain (remainder filled in from reference TRBV28 and TRBJ2-2): DVKVTQSSRYLVKRTGEKVFLECVQDMDHENMFWYRQDPGLGLRLIYFSYDVKMKEKGDIPEGYSVSREKKERFSLILESASTNQTSMYLCASSRNTGELFFGEGSRLTVL.

The rearrangement joins TRBV28 to TRBJ2-1; the D call may be TRBD1 or TRBD2 (5 bases each). Germline assignment: CDR1 MDHEN and CDR2 SYDVKM. The CDR3 is made up of 14 amino acids. Trimming cost V 2 bases and J 9 bases, with 14 bases left between them. Here the CDR3 reads CASSLGGRVSEQFF. The CDR3 nucleotides read TGTGCCAGCAGTTTAGGGGGACGGGTTAGTGAGCAGTTCTTC.

This CDR3 reads CASSTTQQEQYF. Here the CDR3 DNA reads TGTGCCAGCAGTACAACACAACAGGAGCAGTACTTC. The V call is TRBV28, the J call TRBJ2-7; unclear D gene. The V gene's germline CDR1 is MDHEN and CDR2 SYDVKM. V lost 5 bases and J 7 bases, leaving 12 bases between the germline ends. CDR3 length: 12 residues. The full variable domain, rest sourced from reference TRBV28 and TRBJ2-7, is DVKVTQSSRYLVKRTGEKVFLECVQDMDHENMFWYRQDPGLGLRLIYFSYDVKMKEKGDIPEGYSVSREKKERFSLILESASTNQTSMYLCASSTTQQEQYFGPGTRLTVT.